Below are 7 T cell receptor beta chains sequenced from a single sample in a study of CD8 T cells in ankylosing spondylitis. TCRdb re-derived calls from the 5' RACE reads in MiXCR, one entry per CDR3 protein. The profile shows about 240,000 distinct CDR3 sequences, about 10% of them singletons. Material: blood, either unsorted or a sorted T cell fraction (not recorded which). Receptors originate from a male donor with ankylosing spondylitis or in good health (not recorded which).

This clonotype was counted ten times or more. The chain joins TRBV7-8 to TRBJ2-3, with a tentative D call TRBD1 (6 bases). The V end lost 5 bases, the J end lost 0 bases, and 12 bases lay between the germline ends. The CDR3 is 15 residues long. Per germline, CDR1 SGHVS and CDR2 FQNEAQ. CDR3 loop: CASSVDSSSTDTQYF. Written as DNA, the CDR3 is TGTGCCAGCAGCGTGGACAGTTCTAGCACAGATACGCAGTATTTT.

This clonotype was seen a few times. The chain links TRBV11-2 to TRBJ2-3, with D perhaps being TRBD1 or TRBD2 (6 bases each). Trimming pared 0 bases from V and 4 bases from J, leaving 20 bases between. Germline V gene sequence: CDR1 SGHAT, CDR2 FQNNGV. The CDR3 covers 18 residues. The DNA of the CDR3 is TGTGCCAGCAGCTTAGAGACTCGGGAGAGGGGGATCCCAGATACGCAGTATTTT. Translated, it gives CASSLETRERGIPDTQYF. The full variable domain, rest sourced from reference TRBV11-2 and TRBJ2-3, is EAGVAQSPRYKIIEKRQSVAFWCNPISGHATLYWYQQILGQGPKLLIQFQNNGVVDDSQLPKDRFSAERLKGVDSTLKIQPAKLEDSAVYLCASSLETRERGIPDTQYFGPGTRLTVL.

Many counts were recorded for this clonotype. This chain uses TRBV5-1 with TRBJ1-6; TRBD1 matches 9 bases. Per the germline V gene, CDR1 is SGHRS and CDR2 is YFSETQ. There are 15 residues in the CDR3. V shed 4 bases and J 4 bases; nucleotides not matched to a gene: 3. Here the CDR3 reads CASSVDRGYNSPLHF. The CDR3 bases are TGCGCCAGCAGCGTGGACAGGGGTTATAATTCACCCCTCCACTTT.

This clonotype was seen many times. V and J are TRBV28 and TRBJ2-7; D perhaps matches TRBD2 (5 bases). The CDR3 extends over 14 amino acids. V lost 5 bases and J lost 6, with 17 bases in between. Germline V gives CDR1 MDHEN, CDR2 SYDVKM. The CDR3 DNA reads TGTGCCAGCAGTAAACCCGGGTCCCGGGGCGAGCAGTACTTC. Protein: CASSKPGSRGEQYF.

This clonotype was detected a few times. The rearrangement joins TRBV5-6 to TRBJ1-5, with TRBD1 identical over 8 bases. J lost 6 bases, V lost 4 bases, and 12 bases had no gene match. Germline CDR1 is SGHDT and CDR2 is YYEEEE. CDR3 length: 16 residues. For the CDR3, the DNA is TGTGCCAGCAGCCGAGCCGACAGGGGAGATTTTCAGCCCCAGCATTTT. Protein product: CASSRADRGDFQPQHF.

This clonotype was counted ten times or more. The rearrangement joins TRBV25-1 to TRBJ2-5; D is unresolved. Trimming left V 2 bases short and J 5 bases short, with 6 bases between. In germline, CDR1 is MGHDK, CDR2 SYGVNS. This CDR3 is built from 12 residues. This CDR3 reads CASSEVGETQYF. In DNA form, the CDR3 reads TGTGCCAGCAGTGAAGTCGGGGAGACCCAGTACTTC.

The V and J genes are TRBV3-1 and TRBJ2-5; perhaps TRBD2 as D (6 bases). This CDR3 is 15 amino acids long. Germline V CDR1 and CDR2: LGHDT, YNNKEL (reference sequence). Trimming pared 4 bases from V and 2 bases from J, leaving 14 bases between. CDR3 loop: CASSLLWAGQETQYF. The CDR3 DNA is TGTGCCAGCAGCCTACTTTGGGCGGGACAAGAGACCCAGTACTTC.